This TCR beta chain came from a study of beta chain features in type 1 diabetes. TCRB transcripts that were expressed got sequenced, as all of the isolated RNA had been reverse transcribed. The repertoire was sequenced with immunoSEQ multiplex PCR; TCRdb's copy has only in-frame clones and lacks some. The repertoire holds about 350,000 clones, with about 18% as singletons. Findings and caveats of the study: Small HLA sub-analyses could not settle whether HLA shapes TCRB rearrangement. Researchers report that Type 1 diabetes patients had moderately but significantly shorter TCRB CDR3s across all four CD4+ subsets.

The CDR3 has 14 residues. The V gene's germline CDR1 is SGDLS and CDR2 YYNGEE. Trimming cost V 4 bases and J 6 bases; bases outside gene matches: 6. One heparinised blood draw averaging about 116 mL was given by each donor. Once sorted, every population was more than 95% pure. Concerning this clone itself: What it binds is not known.

The receptor was isolated from a woman younger than 30 in good health. The rearrangement uses TRBV9 and TRBJ2-1; 8 bases map to TRBD2. The source material was naive CD4+ T cells from blood. CDR3 amino acids: CASSPRGGFNEQFF. As DNA, the CDR3 is TGTGCCAGCAGCCCCCGGGGGGGCTTCAATGAGCAGTTCTTC.